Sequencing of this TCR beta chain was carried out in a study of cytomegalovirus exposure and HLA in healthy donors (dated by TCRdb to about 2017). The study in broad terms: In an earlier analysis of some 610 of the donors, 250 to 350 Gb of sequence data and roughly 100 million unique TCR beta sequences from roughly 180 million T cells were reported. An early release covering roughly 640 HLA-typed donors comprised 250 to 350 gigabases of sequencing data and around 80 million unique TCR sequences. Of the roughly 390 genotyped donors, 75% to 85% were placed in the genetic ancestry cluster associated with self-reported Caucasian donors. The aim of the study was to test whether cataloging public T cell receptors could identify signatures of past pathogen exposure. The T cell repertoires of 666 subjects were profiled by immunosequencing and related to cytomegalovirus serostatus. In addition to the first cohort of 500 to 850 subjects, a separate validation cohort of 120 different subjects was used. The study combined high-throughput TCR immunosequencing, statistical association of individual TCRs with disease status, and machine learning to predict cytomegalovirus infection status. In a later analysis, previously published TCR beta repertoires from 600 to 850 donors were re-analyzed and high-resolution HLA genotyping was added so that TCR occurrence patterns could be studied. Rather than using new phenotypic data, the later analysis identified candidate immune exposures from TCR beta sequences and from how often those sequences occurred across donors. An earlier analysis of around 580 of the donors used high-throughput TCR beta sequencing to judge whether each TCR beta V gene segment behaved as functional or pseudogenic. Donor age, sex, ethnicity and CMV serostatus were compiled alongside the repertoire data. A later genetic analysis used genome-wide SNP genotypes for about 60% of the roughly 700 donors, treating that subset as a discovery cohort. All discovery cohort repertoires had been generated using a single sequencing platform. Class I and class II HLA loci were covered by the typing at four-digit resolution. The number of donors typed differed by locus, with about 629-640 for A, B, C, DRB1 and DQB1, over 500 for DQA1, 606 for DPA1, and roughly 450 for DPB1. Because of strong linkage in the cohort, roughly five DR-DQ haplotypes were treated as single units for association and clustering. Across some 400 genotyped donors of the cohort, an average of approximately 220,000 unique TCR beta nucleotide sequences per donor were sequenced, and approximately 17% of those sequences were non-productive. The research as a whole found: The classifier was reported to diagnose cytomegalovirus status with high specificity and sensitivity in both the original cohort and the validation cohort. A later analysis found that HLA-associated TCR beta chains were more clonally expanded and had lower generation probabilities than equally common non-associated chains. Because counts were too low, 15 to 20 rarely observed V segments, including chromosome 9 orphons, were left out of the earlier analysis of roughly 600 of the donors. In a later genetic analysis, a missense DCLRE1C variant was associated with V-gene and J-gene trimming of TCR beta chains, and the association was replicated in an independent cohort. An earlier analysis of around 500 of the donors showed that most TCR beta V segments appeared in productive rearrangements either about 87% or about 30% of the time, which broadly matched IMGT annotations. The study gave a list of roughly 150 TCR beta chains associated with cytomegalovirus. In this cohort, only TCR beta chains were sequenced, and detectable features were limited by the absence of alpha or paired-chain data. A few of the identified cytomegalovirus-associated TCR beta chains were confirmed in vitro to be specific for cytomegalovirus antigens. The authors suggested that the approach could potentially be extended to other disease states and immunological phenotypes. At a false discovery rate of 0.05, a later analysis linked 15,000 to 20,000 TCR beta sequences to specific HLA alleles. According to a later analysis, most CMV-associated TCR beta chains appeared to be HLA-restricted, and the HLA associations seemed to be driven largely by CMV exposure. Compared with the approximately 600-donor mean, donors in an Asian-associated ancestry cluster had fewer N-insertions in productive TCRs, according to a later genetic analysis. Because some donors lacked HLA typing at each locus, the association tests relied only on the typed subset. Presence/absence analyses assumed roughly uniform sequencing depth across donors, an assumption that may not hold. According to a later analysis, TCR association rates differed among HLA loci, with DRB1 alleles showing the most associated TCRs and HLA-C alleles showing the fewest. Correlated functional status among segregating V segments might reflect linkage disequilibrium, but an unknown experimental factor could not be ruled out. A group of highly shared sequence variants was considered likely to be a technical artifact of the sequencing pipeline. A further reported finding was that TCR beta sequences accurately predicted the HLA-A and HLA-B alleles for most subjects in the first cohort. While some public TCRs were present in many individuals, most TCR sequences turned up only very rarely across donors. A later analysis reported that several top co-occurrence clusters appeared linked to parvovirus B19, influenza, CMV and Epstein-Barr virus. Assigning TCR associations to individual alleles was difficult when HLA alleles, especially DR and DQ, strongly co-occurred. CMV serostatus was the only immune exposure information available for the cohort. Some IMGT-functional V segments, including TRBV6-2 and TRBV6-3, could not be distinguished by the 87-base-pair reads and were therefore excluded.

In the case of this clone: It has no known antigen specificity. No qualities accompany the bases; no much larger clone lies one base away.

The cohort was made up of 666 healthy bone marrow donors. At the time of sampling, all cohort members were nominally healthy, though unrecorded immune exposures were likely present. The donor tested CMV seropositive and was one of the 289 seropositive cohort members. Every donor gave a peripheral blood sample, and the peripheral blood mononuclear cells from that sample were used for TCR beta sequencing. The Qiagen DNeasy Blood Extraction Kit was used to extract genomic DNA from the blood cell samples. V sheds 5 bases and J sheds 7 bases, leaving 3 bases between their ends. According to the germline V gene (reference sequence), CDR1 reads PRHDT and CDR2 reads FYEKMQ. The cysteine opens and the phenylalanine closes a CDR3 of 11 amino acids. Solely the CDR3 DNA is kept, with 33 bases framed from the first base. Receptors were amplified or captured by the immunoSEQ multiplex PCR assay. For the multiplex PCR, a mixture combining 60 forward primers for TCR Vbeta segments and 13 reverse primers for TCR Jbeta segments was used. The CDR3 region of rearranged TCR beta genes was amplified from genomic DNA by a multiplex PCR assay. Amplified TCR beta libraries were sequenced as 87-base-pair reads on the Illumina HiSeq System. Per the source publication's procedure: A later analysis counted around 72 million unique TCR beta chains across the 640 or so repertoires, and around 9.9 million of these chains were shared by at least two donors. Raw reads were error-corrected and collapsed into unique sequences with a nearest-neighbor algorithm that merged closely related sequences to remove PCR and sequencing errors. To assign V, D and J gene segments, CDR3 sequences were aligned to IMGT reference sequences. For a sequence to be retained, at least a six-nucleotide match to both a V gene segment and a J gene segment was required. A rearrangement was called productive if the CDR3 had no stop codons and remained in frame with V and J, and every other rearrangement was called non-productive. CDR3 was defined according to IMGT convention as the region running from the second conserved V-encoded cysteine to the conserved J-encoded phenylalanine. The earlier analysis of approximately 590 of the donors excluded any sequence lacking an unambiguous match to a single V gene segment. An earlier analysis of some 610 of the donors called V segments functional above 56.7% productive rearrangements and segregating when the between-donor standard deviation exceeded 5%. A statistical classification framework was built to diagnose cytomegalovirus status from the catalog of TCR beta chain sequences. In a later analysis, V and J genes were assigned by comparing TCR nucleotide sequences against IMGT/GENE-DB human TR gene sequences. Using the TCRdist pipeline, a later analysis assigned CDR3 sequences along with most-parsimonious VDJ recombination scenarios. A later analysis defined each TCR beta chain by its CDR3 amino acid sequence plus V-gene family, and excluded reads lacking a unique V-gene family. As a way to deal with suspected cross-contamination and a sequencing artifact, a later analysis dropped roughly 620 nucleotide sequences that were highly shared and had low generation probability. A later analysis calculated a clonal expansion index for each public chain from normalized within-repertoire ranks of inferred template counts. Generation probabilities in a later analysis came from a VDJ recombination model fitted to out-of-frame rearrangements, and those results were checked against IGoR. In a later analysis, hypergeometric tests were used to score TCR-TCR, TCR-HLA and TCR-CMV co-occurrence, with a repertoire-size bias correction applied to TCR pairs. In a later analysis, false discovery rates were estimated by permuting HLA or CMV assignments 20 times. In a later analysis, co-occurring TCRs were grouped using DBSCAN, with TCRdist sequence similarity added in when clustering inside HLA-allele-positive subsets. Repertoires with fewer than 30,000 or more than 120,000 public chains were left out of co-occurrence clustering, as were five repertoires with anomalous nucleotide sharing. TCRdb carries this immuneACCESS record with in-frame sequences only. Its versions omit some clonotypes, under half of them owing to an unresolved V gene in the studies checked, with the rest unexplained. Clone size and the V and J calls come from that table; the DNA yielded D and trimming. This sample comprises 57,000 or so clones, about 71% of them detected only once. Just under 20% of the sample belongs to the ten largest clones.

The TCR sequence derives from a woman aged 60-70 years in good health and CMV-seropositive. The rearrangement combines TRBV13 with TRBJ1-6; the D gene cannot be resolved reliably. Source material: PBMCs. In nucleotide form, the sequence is TGTGCCAGCAGCCTAAATTCACCCCTCCACTTT. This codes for CASSLNSPLHF.